Listed below are T cell receptor beta chains from one sample, sequenced in a study of beta chain features in type 1 diabetes. Only in-frame clones appear in the TCRdb table, and some are missing; sequencing was by immunoSEQ multiplex PCR. The sample lists hundreds of thousands of clones, 10% to 15% occurring once. Sequencing was done on a sample of naive CD4+ T cells from blood. Receptors originate from a man aged 18 to 29 with type 1 diabetes. The CDR3 runs from the conserved cysteine through the conserved F or W. The order of the fields is D gene, V gene, clone size, J gene, CDR3 DNA, CDR3 protein. The D gene is left open where the match is weak. Clone size appears in some rows only: once, few, many, or a class for an expanded clone.

d_call: NA; v_call: TRBV2; clone_size: NA; j_call: TRBJ1-2; cdr3_nt: TGTGCCAGCAGTGCCTCGACAGTCTCAAATGGCTACACCTTC; cdr3_aa: CASSASTVSNGYTF
d_call: NA; v_call: TRBV13; clone_size: NA; j_call: TRBJ1-1; cdr3_nt: TGTGCCAGCAGCTTAGCCCAGGCAGCGATGAACACTGAAGCTTTCTTT; cdr3_aa: CASSLAQAAMNTEAFF
d_call: NA; v_call: TRBV5-1; clone_size: NA; j_call: TRBJ2-3; cdr3_nt: TGCGCCAGCAGCTCCGAACCAGGCACAGATACGCAGTATTTT; cdr3_aa: CASSSEPGTDTQYF
d_call: NA; v_call: TRBV7-9; clone_size: NA; j_call: TRBJ2-1; cdr3_nt: TGTGCCAGCTTAGGGGTTTTGGGTTACAATGAGCAGTTCTTC; cdr3_aa: CASLGVLGYNEQFF
d_call: NA; v_call: TRBV4-2; clone_size: NA; j_call: TRBJ2-5; cdr3_nt: TGTGCCAGCAGCCAAGCTGGCAGCACAACCCAAGAGACCCAGTACTTC; cdr3_aa: CASSQAGSTTQETQYF
d_call: NA; v_call: TRBV29-1; clone_size: NA; j_call: TRBJ2-3; cdr3_nt: TGCAGCGTTGATACCCTCGACTTCGAGGTGCCAGATACGCAGTATTTT; cdr3_aa: CSVDTLDFEVPDTQYF
d_call: NA; v_call: TRBV25-1; clone_size: NA; j_call: TRBJ1-2; cdr3_nt: TGTGCCAGCAGTGAATCCCCAGGGACGGGTGGCTACACCTTC; cdr3_aa: CASSESPGTGGYTF
d_call: NA; v_call: TRBV27; clone_size: NA; j_call: TRBJ1-6; cdr3_nt: TGTGCCAGCGGCCCGCCCTATAATTCACCCCTCCACTTT; cdr3_aa: CASGPPYNSPLHF
d_call: NA; v_call: TRBV5-4; clone_size: few; j_call: TRBJ2-7; cdr3_nt: TGTGCCAGCAGCTTGGACGCCCCGGGGAGGCAGTACTTC; cdr3_aa: CASSLDAPGRQYF
d_call: NA; v_call: TRBV6-5; clone_size: NA; j_call: TRBJ1-4; cdr3_nt: TGTGCCAGCAGTTCGGGGGGCGCTTCTAATGAAAAACTGTTTTTT; cdr3_aa: CASSSGGASNEKLFF
d_call: NA; v_call: TRBV12-5; clone_size: NA; j_call: TRBJ2-1; cdr3_nt: TGTGCTAGTGGGTTGAATGAGCAGTTCTTC; cdr3_aa: CASGLNEQFF
d_call: NA; v_call: TRBV29-1; clone_size: NA; j_call: TRBJ1-1; cdr3_nt: TGCAGCGTTGAGACTCACAATGCGGACACTGAAGCTTTCTTT; cdr3_aa: CSVETHNADTEAFF
d_call: TRBD1; v_call: TRBV7-9; clone_size: NA; j_call: TRBJ1-1; cdr3_nt: TGTGCCAGCAGCTTAGTTGCAGGGGGTATGAACACTGAAGCTTTCTTT; cdr3_aa: CASSLVAGGMNTEAFF
d_call: TRBD1; v_call: TRBV7-8; clone_size: few; j_call: TRBJ1-4; cdr3_nt: TGTGCCAGCAGCCGCCCCTGGGACAGGACGGAAAAACTGTTTTTT; cdr3_aa: CASSRPWDRTEKLFF
d_call: NA; v_call: TRBV5-4; clone_size: NA; j_call: TRBJ2-6; cdr3_nt: TGTGCCAGCAGCTTGGGAGGGAGTGGGGCCAACGTCCTGACTTTC; cdr3_aa: CASSLGGSGANVLTF
d_call: NA; v_call: TRBV7-2; clone_size: NA; j_call: TRBJ1-2; cdr3_nt: TGTGCCAGCAGCTTAGAGTCTTTTCGATACACCTTC; cdr3_aa: CASSLESFRYTF
d_call: NA; v_call: TRBV20-1; clone_size: NA; j_call: TRBJ1-1; cdr3_nt: TGCAGTGCGTCAAGGTCGACTGAAGCTTTCTTT; cdr3_aa: CSASRSTEAFF
d_call: NA; v_call: TRBV19; clone_size: NA; j_call: TRBJ2-3; cdr3_nt: TGTGCCAGTACCCTTGGCGGGGGCACAGATACGCAGTATTTT; cdr3_aa: CASTLGGGTDTQYF
d_call: NA; v_call: TRBV28; clone_size: NA; j_call: TRBJ1-6; cdr3_nt: TGTGCCAGCAGTTCCCGGGGGTCTAATTCACCCCTCCACTTT; cdr3_aa: CASSSRGSNSPLHF
d_call: NA; v_call: TRBV4-1; clone_size: few; j_call: TRBJ1-1; cdr3_nt: TGCGCCAGCAGCCAAGCCAGGGAGACAGTAGGTTGGGACACTGAAGCTTTCTTT; cdr3_aa: CASSQARETVGWDTEAFF
d_call: TRBD1; v_call: TRBV28; clone_size: NA; j_call: TRBJ1-2; cdr3_nt: TGTGCCAGCGCCCGGGACAGGGCGATCTATGGCTACACCTTC; cdr3_aa: CASARDRAIYGYTF
d_call: NA; v_call: TRBV13; clone_size: few; j_call: TRBJ1-1; cdr3_nt: TGTGCCAGCAGCTTACAGGGAGCAGAAGCTTTCTTT; cdr3_aa: CASSLQGAEAFF
d_call: TRBD1; v_call: TRBV5-6; clone_size: few; j_call: TRBJ2-7; cdr3_nt: TGTGCCAGCAGCCACTGGGACAGGGGGAGAGAGCAGTACTTC; cdr3_aa: CASSHWDRGREQYF
d_call: NA; v_call: TRBV28; clone_size: few; j_call: TRBJ1-5; cdr3_nt: TGTGCCAGCAGTCTCCGGGGGGGCATCGTTCAGCCCCAGCATTTT; cdr3_aa: CASSLRGGIVQPQHF
d_call: TRBD1; v_call: TRBV10-3; clone_size: few; j_call: TRBJ2-1; cdr3_nt: TGTGCCATCAGTGAGAGCTTCAGGGGGAATGAGCAGTTCTTC; cdr3_aa: CAISESFRGNEQFF
d_call: TRBD1; v_call: TRBV14; clone_size: few; j_call: TRBJ2-1; cdr3_nt: TGTGCCAGCAGCCATTTTGGGGACAGGGGACGCAATGAGCAGTTCTTC; cdr3_aa: CASSHFGDRGRNEQFF
d_call: NA; v_call: TRBV2; clone_size: NA; j_call: TRBJ1-6; cdr3_nt: TGTGCCAGCAGAGGACAGATTGAATCACCCCTCCACTTT; cdr3_aa: CASRGQIESPLHF
d_call: NA; v_call: TRBV30; clone_size: few; j_call: TRBJ1-1; cdr3_nt: TGTGCCTGGAGTCAGGGCACTGAAGCTTTCTTT; cdr3_aa: CAWSQGTEAFF
d_call: NA; v_call: TRBV2; clone_size: NA; j_call: TRBJ1-6; cdr3_nt: TGTGCCAGCAGCGTCCGGGACCAAGCATCACCCCTCCACTTT; cdr3_aa: CASSVRDQASPLHF
d_call: NA; v_call: TRBV5-1; clone_size: NA; j_call: TRBJ1-1; cdr3_nt: TGCGCCAGCAGCTTGCCAAATTCGGGGAACACTGAAGCTTTCTTT; cdr3_aa: CASSLPNSGNTEAFF
d_call: NA; v_call: TRBV7-2; clone_size: NA; j_call: TRBJ1-5; cdr3_nt: TGTGCCAGCAGCCAAAGGGGAAATCAGCCCCAGCATTTT; cdr3_aa: CASSQRGNQPQHF
d_call: NA; v_call: TRBV28; clone_size: NA; j_call: TRBJ2-3; cdr3_nt: TGTGCCAGCAACTCCGGGCAGGGGCACCGCGATACGCAGTATTTT; cdr3_aa: CASNSGQGHRDTQYF
d_call: NA; v_call: TRBV6-1; clone_size: few; j_call: TRBJ2-1; cdr3_nt: TGTGCCAGCGAGAGAGGCGAGGGACTGGGAAATGAGCAGTTCTTC; cdr3_aa: CASERGEGLGNEQFF
d_call: NA; v_call: TRBV10-3; clone_size: once; j_call: TRBJ1-5; cdr3_nt: TGTGCCATCAGTGAGGGAGGCGCCCAGCCCCAGCATTTT; cdr3_aa: CAISEGGAQPQHF
d_call: NA; v_call: TRBV7-9; clone_size: few; j_call: TRBJ2-5; cdr3_nt: TGTGCCAGCAGCTTTATCGACACCCTCGGGGAGACCCAGTACTTC; cdr3_aa: CASSFIDTLGETQYF
d_call: TRBD1; v_call: TRBV30; clone_size: few; j_call: TRBJ2-5; cdr3_nt: TGTGCCTGGGGCAGGGGACAGGAGACCCAGTACTTC; cdr3_aa: CAWGRGQETQYF
d_call: NA; v_call: TRBV29-1; clone_size: few; j_call: TRBJ2-3; cdr3_nt: TGCAGCGTTGAAGAACAGGTAGACACAGATACGCAGTATTTT; cdr3_aa: CSVEEQVDTDTQYF
d_call: NA; v_call: TRBV25-1; clone_size: few; j_call: TRBJ2-6; cdr3_nt: TGTGCCAGCAGTGAACCAGGGGGGTCGAGCTCTGGGGCCAACGTCCTGACTTTC; cdr3_aa: CASSEPGGSSSGANVLTF
d_call: TRBD2; v_call: TRBV7-6; clone_size: NA; j_call: TRBJ2-7; cdr3_nt: TGTGCCAGCAGCTGGACTAGCGGGGGTTCCGCCTACGAGCAGTACTTC; cdr3_aa: CASSWTSGGSAYEQYF
d_call: NA; v_call: TRBV6-1; clone_size: NA; j_call: TRBJ2-5; cdr3_nt: TGTGCCAGCAGTGAAGAGCCAGGGAGAGGAGAGACCCAGTACTTC; cdr3_aa: CASSEEPGRGETQYF
d_call: NA; v_call: TRBV28; clone_size: NA; j_call: TRBJ2-4; cdr3_nt: TGTGCCAGCAGTTTATCGCAGACGAAAAACATTCAGTACTTC; cdr3_aa: CASSLSQTKNIQYF
d_call: NA; v_call: TRBV30; clone_size: NA; j_call: TRBJ2-7; cdr3_nt: TGTGCCTGGAGTGTACCCCCTTTTGACGGCCAGGACCTCGAGCAGTACTTC; cdr3_aa: CAWSVPPFDGQDLEQYF
d_call: TRBD1; v_call: TRBV7-2; clone_size: NA; j_call: TRBJ2-7; cdr3_nt: TGTGCCAGCAGCTCCGGACAGGGAACCTACGAGCAGTACTTC; cdr3_aa: CASSSGQGTYEQYF
d_call: NA; v_call: TRBV29-1; clone_size: NA; j_call: TRBJ1-2; cdr3_nt: TGCAGCGTTGAAGTTCAATATGGCTACACCTTC; cdr3_aa: CSVEVQYGYTF
d_call: NA; v_call: TRBV30; clone_size: few; j_call: TRBJ2-7; cdr3_nt: TGTGCCTGGAGTGGTAGTCTCTCCTACGAGCAGTACTTC; cdr3_aa: CAWSGSLSYEQYF
d_call: NA; v_call: TRBV14; clone_size: NA; j_call: TRBJ2-2; cdr3_nt: TGTGCCAGCAGCCAAGTACCACCGAACACCGGGGAGCTGTTTTTT; cdr3_aa: CASSQVPPNTGELFF
d_call: NA; v_call: TRBV29-1; clone_size: NA; j_call: TRBJ2-3; cdr3_nt: TGCAGCGCCGGGGGACCGTCGGAGGCAGATACGCAGTATTTT; cdr3_aa: CSAGGPSEADTQYF
d_call: NA; v_call: TRBV25-1; clone_size: NA; j_call: TRBJ2-3; cdr3_nt: TGTGCCAGCAGTGAACGAGGGTGGGGCTTGGGGGCAGATACGCAGTATTTT; cdr3_aa: CASSERGWGLGADTQYF
d_call: NA; v_call: TRBV5-1; clone_size: few; j_call: TRBJ2-5; cdr3_nt: TGCGCCAGCAGCTCGGGGGTCCAAGAGACCCAGTACTTC; cdr3_aa: CASSSGVQETQYF
d_call: NA; v_call: TRBV7-3; clone_size: few; j_call: TRBJ2-2; cdr3_nt: TGTGCCAGCAGCAACGGGGTCACCGGGGAGCTGTTTTTT; cdr3_aa: CASSNGVTGELFF
d_call: TRBD2; v_call: TRBV2; clone_size: NA; j_call: TRBJ2-1; cdr3_nt: TGTGCCAGCACCATGACTAGCGGATACAATGAGCAGTTCTTC; cdr3_aa: CASTMTSGYNEQFF
d_call: NA; v_call: TRBV28; clone_size: few; j_call: TRBJ2-5; cdr3_nt: TGTGCCAGCAGTTTTCGACGGGTCCAAGAGACCCAGTACTTC; cdr3_aa: CASSFRRVQETQYF
d_call: TRBD1; v_call: TRBV6-5; clone_size: few; j_call: TRBJ2-3; cdr3_nt: TGTGCCAGCAGTTACAGGGGGCTGAGCACAGATACGCAGTATTTT; cdr3_aa: CASSYRGLSTDTQYF
d_call: NA; v_call: TRBV28; clone_size: NA; j_call: TRBJ2-7; cdr3_nt: TGTGCCAGCCTCAGGGACAACTCCTACGAGCAGTACTTC; cdr3_aa: CASLRDNSYEQYF
d_call: NA; v_call: TRBV9; clone_size: NA; j_call: TRBJ2-1; cdr3_nt: TGTGCCAGCAGCGTAGATAGCTACAATGAGCAGTTCTTC; cdr3_aa: CASSVDSYNEQFF